The sequence of this T cell receptor beta chain was determined in a study of CD8 T cells in Susac syndrome. Study-level points and caveats: The study acknowledged a relatively small number of individuals in its TCR sequencing and HLA analysis.

Random hexamers primed reverse transcription of roughly 0.45 to 1 ug RNA. Multiplex immunoSEQ PCR targeted 54 Vbeta and 13 Jbeta TCR beta segments. TCRdb reanalysed the immunoSEQ multiplex PCR reads using MiXCR and keeps one entry per CDR3 protein. The sample lists some 90,000 distinct CDR3 sequences, roughly 93% occurring once. CD8+ and CD4+ T cells circulating in blood were sequenced for TCR beta. Controls comprised healthy donors matched for age and sex. Per the germline V gene, CDR1 is LNHDA and CDR2 is SQIVND (reference sequence). The V gene lost 8 bases and the J gene lost 4 bases, with 8 bases spanning the gap. The CDR3 is 11 amino acids. Details on this clonotype: Its matching antigen is unknown.

The specimen sequenced was CD8+ T cells from PBMCs. The chain combines TRBV19 with TRBJ1-2; no firm D call. The receptor was derived from a human donor in good health. CDR3: CASSYSYGYTF. CDR3 nucleotides: TGTGCCAGTTCCTATAGCTATGGCTACACCTTC.